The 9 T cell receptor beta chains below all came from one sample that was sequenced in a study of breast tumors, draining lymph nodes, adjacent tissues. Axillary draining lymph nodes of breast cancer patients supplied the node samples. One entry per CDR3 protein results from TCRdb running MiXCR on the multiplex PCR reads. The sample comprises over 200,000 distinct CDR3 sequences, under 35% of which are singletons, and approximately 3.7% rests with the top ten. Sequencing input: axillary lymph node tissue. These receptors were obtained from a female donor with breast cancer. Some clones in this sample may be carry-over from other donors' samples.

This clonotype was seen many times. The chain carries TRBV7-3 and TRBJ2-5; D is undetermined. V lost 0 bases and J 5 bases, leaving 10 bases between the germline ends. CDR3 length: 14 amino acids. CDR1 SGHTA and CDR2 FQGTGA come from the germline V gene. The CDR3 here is CASSLTAGRETQYF. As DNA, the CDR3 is TGTGCCAGCAGCTTAACGGCCGGGCGGGAGACCCAGTACTTC.

The CDR3 is CASRSPWSGHEGNSPLHF. CDR3 DNA sequence: TGTGCCAGCAGAAGCCCCTGGTCGGGACACGAGGGAAATTCACCCCTCCACTTT. J is TRBJ1-6 and V is TRBV25-1, with D possibly matching TRBD1 (6 bases). The CDR3 runs 18 residues. Germline CDR1 is MGHDK and CDR2 is SYGVNS. V was cut by 6 bases and J by 7 bases, with 25 bases left in between.

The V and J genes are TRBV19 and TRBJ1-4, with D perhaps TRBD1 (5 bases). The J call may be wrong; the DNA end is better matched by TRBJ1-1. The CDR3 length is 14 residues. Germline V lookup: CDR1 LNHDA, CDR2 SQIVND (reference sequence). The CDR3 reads CASRTEGSNTEAFF. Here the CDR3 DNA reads TGTGCCAGTAGGACTGAGGGGAGCAACACTGAAGCTTTCTTT.

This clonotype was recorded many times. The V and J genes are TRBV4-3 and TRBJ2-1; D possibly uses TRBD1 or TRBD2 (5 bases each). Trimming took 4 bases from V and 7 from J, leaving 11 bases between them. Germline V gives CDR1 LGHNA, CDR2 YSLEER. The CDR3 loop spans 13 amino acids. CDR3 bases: TGCGCCAGCAGCCGAGGTTGGGGGAATGAGCAGTTCTTC. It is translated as CASSRGWGNEQFF.

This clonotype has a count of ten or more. The CDR3 sequence is CAGTKAGLGEQFF. CDR3 in DNA: TGTGCCGGGACTAAGGCAGGGTTGGGTGAGCAGTTCTTC. V and J are TRBV7-9 and TRBJ2-1; 7 bases match TRBD2. V trimming: 11 bases; J trimming: 9 bases; junction bases outside the gene matches: 13. This CDR3 has 13 residues. CDR1 and CDR2 from the germline V gene are SEHNR and FQNEAQ (reference sequence). The full variable domain, its missing parts supplied by reference TRBV7-9 and TRBJ2-1, is DTGVSQNPRHKITKRGQNVTFRCDPISEHNRLYWYRQTLGQGPEFLTYFQNEAQLEKSRLLSDRFSAERPKGSFSTLEIQRTEQGDSAMYLCAGTKAGLGEQFFGPGTRLTVL.

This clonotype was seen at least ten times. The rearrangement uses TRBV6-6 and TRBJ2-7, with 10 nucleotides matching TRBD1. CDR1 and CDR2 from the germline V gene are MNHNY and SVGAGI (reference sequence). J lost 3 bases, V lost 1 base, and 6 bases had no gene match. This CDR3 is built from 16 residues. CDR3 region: CASSYLTGGEGYEQYF. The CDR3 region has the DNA TGTGCCAGCAGTTACTTGACAGGGGGCGAAGGCTACGAGCAGTACTTC.

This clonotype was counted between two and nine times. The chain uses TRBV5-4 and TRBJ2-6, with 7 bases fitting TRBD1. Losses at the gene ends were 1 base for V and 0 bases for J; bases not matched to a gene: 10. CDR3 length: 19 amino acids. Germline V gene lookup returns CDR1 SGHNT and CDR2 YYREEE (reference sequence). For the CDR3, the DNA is TGTGCCAGCAGCTTGAGTCGGGTCAGGGGGTCCTCTGGGGCCAACGTCCTGACTTTC. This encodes CASSLSRVRGSSGANVLTF.

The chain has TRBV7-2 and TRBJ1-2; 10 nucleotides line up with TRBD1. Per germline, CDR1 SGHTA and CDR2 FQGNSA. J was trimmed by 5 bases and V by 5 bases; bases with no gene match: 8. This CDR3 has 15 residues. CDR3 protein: CASSPGTGAGYGYTF. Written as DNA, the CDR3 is TGTGCCAGCAGCCCGGGGACAGGGGCTGGGTATGGCTACACCTTC.

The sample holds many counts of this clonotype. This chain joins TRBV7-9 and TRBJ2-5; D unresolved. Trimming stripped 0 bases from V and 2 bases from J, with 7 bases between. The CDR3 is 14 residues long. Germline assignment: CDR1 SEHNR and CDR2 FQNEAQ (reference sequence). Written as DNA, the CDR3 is TGTGCCAGCAGCTTAGCTCTCGAGCAAGAGACCCAGTACTTC. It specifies CASSLALEQETQYF.